This TCR beta chain was retrieved from a study of shared clonotypes between healthy human individuals. Background on the study: The plates for each donor numbered three CD4 naive, three CD4 memory, two CD8 naive and one CD8 memory.

The junction had 3 bases not matched to a gene; V was cut back by 6 bases and J by 3 bases. CDR1 and CDR2 (germline): MNHNS, SASEGT. CDR3 length: 14 amino acids. Researchers partitioned CD4+ cells into CD45RA+ naive and CD45RA-negative memory subsets. On sorted subsets, replicate PCRs used about 0.2 ug DNA, or roughly 30,000 T cell genomes. Profiling relied on immunoSEQ multiplex PCR, and the TCRdb table lists in-frame clones only, not all of them. The repertoire holds approximately 500,000 clones, with around 96% as singletons. Sample: naive CD4+ T cells sorted from blood. As to subset: CD45RA+ positively selected. The chain joins TRBV6-1 to TRBJ2-5, with 11 nucleotides matching TRBD2. The receptor was isolated from a woman in her 30s in good health. The CDR3 nucleotides read TGTGCCAGCAGCCCGGGACTAGCGGAAGAGACCCAGTACTTC. This codes for CASSPGLAEETQYF.